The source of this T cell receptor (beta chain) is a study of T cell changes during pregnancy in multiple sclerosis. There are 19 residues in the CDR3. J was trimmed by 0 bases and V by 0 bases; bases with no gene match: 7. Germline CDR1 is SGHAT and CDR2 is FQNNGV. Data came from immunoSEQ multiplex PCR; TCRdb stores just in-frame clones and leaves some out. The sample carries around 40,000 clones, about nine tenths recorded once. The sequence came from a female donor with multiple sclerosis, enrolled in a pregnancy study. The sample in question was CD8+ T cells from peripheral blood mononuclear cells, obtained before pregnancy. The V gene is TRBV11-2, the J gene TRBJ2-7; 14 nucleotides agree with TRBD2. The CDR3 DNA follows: TGTGCCAGCAGCTTAGACCGGACTAGCGGGAGGCTTAGCTCCTACGAGCAGTACTTC. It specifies CASSLDRTSGRLSSYEQYF. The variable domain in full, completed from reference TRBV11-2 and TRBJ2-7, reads EAGVAQSPRYKIIEKRQSVAFWCNPISGHATLYWYQQILGQGPKLLIQFQNNGVVDDSQLPKDRFSAERLKGVDSTLKIQPAKLEDSAVYLCASSLDRTSGRLSSYEQYFGPGTRLTVT.